This entry describes one T cell receptor (beta chain). As processed by the authors: Quantification of nucleated cells was approximated via reference gene primer amplification. Only in-frame clones appear in the TCRdb table, and some are missing; sequencing was by immunoSEQ multiplex PCR. D and trimming come from the DNA, and the V and J calls and clone size come from that table. Counted here are under 120,000 clones, 80% to 90% occurring once; the ten biggest clones make up about 30%. The data were taken from a study of blood T cell repertoires in COVID-19. Study context: Italy, Spain and the United States were the sources of the convalescent and acute COVID-19 samples. T cells, B-cell-depleted T cells, or PBMCs provided the cDNA or gDNA that served as material.

Per germline, CDR1 LGHDT and CDR2 YNNKEL (reference sequence). The CDR3 runs to 16 residues. The V and J ends lost 3 bases and 2 bases, in that order; junction bases with no gene match: 5. The source material was peripheral blood. V and J are TRBV3-1 (or the pseudogene TRBV3-2) and TRBJ2-3, with TRBD2 matching over 10 bases. This TCR was recovered from a woman aged 80 or over with acute or convalescent COVID-19. The CDR3 DNA is TGTGCCAGCAGCCAGGGGAGCGGGGGGGCCACAGATACGCAGTATTTT. Protein product: CASSQGSGGATDTQYF.